These 32 T cell receptor beta chains were sequenced from one sample in a study of shared clonotypes between healthy human individuals. Using immunoSEQ multiplex PCR, the repertoire was profiled, and TCRdb retains in-frame clones only, with some absent. The sample includes millions of clones, 85% to 95% of them seen just once. Sequencing was performed on naive CD4+ T cells sorted from blood. The subset denotes: CD45RA+ positively selected. Receptor source: a young man in good health.

This rearrangement joins TRBV27 to TRBJ1-5, with D possibly being TRBD1 (6 bases). The CDR3 covers 16 residues. Germline values: CDR1 MNHEY, CDR2 SMNVEV (reference sequence). Trimming removed 0 bases from V and 3 bases from J, with 12 bases in between. CDR3 sequence reads: CASSLSSGEDNQPQHF. Here the CDR3 DNA reads TGTGCCAGCAGTTTATCGTCAGGGGAAGACAATCAGCCCCAGCATTTT.

The chain has TRBV7-8 and TRBJ2-5; D perhaps matches TRBD2 (5 bases). CDR3 length: 13 residues. V gave up 1 base and J gave up 5 bases, with 8 bases separating them. The V gene's germline CDR1 is SGHVS and CDR2 FQNEAQ. CDR3 sequence (DNA): TGTGCCAGCAGCTTAGACGGGGTGGAGACCCAGTACTTC. Its protein is CASSLDGVETQYF.

The V gene is TRBV30, the J gene TRBJ1-5; tentative D call: TRBD1 (5 bases). The CDR3 has 14 amino acids. V lost 0 bases and J lost 4, with 10 bases in between. Germline loops: CDR1 GTSNPN, CDR2 SVGIG (reference sequence). CDR3 DNA: TGTGCCTGGAGTGTACCGGCAGGGAATCAGCCCCAGCATTTT. Translation: CAWSVPAGNQPQHF.

The chain is built from TRBV5-6 and TRBJ1-6, with 8 bases lining up with TRBD1. Germline lookup yields CDR1 SGHDT and CDR2 YYEEEE. Trimming removed 2 bases from V and 8 bases from J; junction bases left unmatched: 9. The CDR3 is 16 residues long. The CDR3 DNA reads as TGTGCCAGCAGCTTCCTGGACAGGGTTGCGGATTCACCCCTCCACTTT. Amino acid sequence: CASSFLDRVADSPLHF.

This clone was seen just once. The genes are TRBV5-4 and TRBJ2-3; D is perhaps TRBD1 (5 bases). V was shortened by 4 bases and J by 6 bases, with 12 bases between the two germline ends. This CDR3 is built from 13 residues. Per the germline V gene, CDR1 is SGHNT and CDR2 is YYREEE (reference sequence). Here the CDR3 DNA reads TGTGCCAGCAGCGGGGCTGGAAAGGATACGCAGTATTTT. Translated, it gives CASSGAGKDTQYF.

As to this clone: One end of the junction does not line up with germline, which may come from a read error. The chain employs TRBV7-7 and TRBJ2-1; 15 bases line up with TRBD2. This CDR3 contains 16 residues. Germline V gives CDR1 SSHAT, CDR2 FNYEAQ (reference sequence). CDR3 in DNA: TGTGCTAGCAGCAACGGACTAGCGGGGGGGCGTAATGAGCAGTTCTTC. It codes for CASSNGLAGGRNEQFF.

This sequence joins TRBV7-8 and TRBJ1-3; D unclear. V was trimmed by 4 bases and J by 2 bases, leaving 6 bases between them. The germline gives CDR1 SGHVS, CDR2 FQNEAQ. There are 13 residues in the CDR3. CDR3 DNA: TGTGCCAGCAGCTCGTATACTGGAAACACCATATATTTT. Residues: CASSSYTGNTIYF.

This chain connects TRBV5-1 to TRBJ2-2, with TRBD1 as a possible D gene (5 bases). Germline loops: CDR1 SGHRS, CDR2 YFSETQ. CDR3 length: 15 amino acids. V dropped 6 bases and J dropped 5 bases, with 17 bases sitting between them. CDR3 residues: CASTNGYPGTGELFF. The CDR3, as DNA: TGCGCCAGCACTAATGGATACCCAGGGACCGGGGAGCTGTTTTTT.

The chain has TRBV23-1 and TRBJ1-1, with TRBD1 matching 8 bases. TRBV23-1 is placed among ORFs of uncertain function. CDR3 length: 13 residues. Trimming cost V 8 bases and J 4 bases; bases outside gene matches: 6. CDR3: CASALTGGTEAFF. In DNA, the CDR3 is TGCGCCAGCGCTCTTACAGGGGGCACTGAAGCTTTCTTT.

V usage is TRBV11-2 and J usage is TRBJ1-6, with TRBD1 matching over 9 bases. V was clipped by 5 bases and J by 6 bases; unmatched bases: 5. From germline, CDR1 is SGHAT and CDR2 FQNNGV. The length of the CDR3 is 15 residues. The CDR3 DNA reads as TGTGCCAGCAGCCTGGGACAGGGAAGTAATTCACCCCTCCACTTT. Its translation: CASSLGQGSNSPLHF.

The chain couples TRBV11-2 to TRBJ1-1; D is uncertain. This CDR3 is 16 amino acids long. V gave up 1 base and J gave up 0 bases, with 12 bases separating them. Germline CDR1 and CDR2: SGHAT and FQNNGV. The CDR3 DNA sequence: TGTGCCAGCAGCTTAGCCCCGCGCGGACTGAACACTGAAGCTTTCTTT. Encoded protein: CASSLAPRGLNTEAFF.

As to this clone: This CDR3 is also generated by other DNA sequences in the sample. The CDR3 reads CAISDRGGETQYF. The CDR3 DNA is TGTGCCATCAGTGACCGAGGAGGGGAGACCCAGTACTTC. The V gene is TRBV10-3, the J gene TRBJ2-5, with D possibly being TRBD2 (6 bases). Looked up from germline, CDR1 is ENHRY and CDR2 is SYGVKD. Deletions cut 3 bases from V and 5 bases from J, with 10 bases between. The CDR3 has 13 amino acids.

The chain links TRBV5-4 to TRBJ1-2, with no clear D. Germline-derived CDR1 and CDR2 are SGHNT and YYREEE (reference sequence). This CDR3 has 14 residues. Trimming stripped 5 bases from V and 1 base from J, with 12 bases between. The CDR3 region has the DNA TGTGCCAGCAGTCGCCGGGGAAATAACTATGGCTACACCTTC. Amino acid sequence: CASSRRGNNYGYTF.

Concerning this clone: Because the CDR3's place on the DNA is in doubt, the DNA is left out and the CDR3 is given as listed by TCRdb. The genes are TRBV7-9 and TRBJ1-5; the table's D call of TRBD1 was not tested on the DNA. Germline V gives CDR1 SEHNR, CDR2 FQNEAQ (reference sequence). Inclusive of both ends, the CDR3 amounts to 17 amino acids. CDR3 amino acids: CASSFGPGQGPNQPQHF.

This clone appeared a single time. The chain joins TRBV19 to TRBJ2-4, with D maybe TRBD1 (6 bases). The CDR3 runs to 15 residues. V lost 6 bases and J lost 1, with 13 bases in between. Germline loops: CDR1 LNHDA, CDR2 SQIVND (reference sequence). The CDR3 is CASRRTEVAKNIQYF. In nucleotides, the CDR3 is TGTGCCAGTAGACGGACAGAGGTGGCCAAAAACATTCAGTACTTC.

The chain recombines TRBV10-3 with TRBJ1-1; 10 bases fit TRBD1. The CDR3 runs to 14 residues. The germline V gene encodes CDR1 ENHRY and CDR2 SYGVKD. J lost 6 bases, V lost 5 bases, and 6 bases had no gene match. In DNA form, the CDR3 reads TGTGCCATCAGTCCGGGACAGGGGCTAGCTGAAGCTTTCTTT. Its translation is CAISPGQGLAEAFF.

The chain carries TRBV30 and TRBJ1-1; D might be TRBD1 (6 bases). CDR3 length: 15 amino acids. CDR1 GTSNPN and CDR2 SVGIG come from the germline V gene (reference sequence). V shed 0 bases and J shed 0 bases, with 11 bases lying between them. The CDR3 here is CAWSVGGLMNTEAFF. CDR3 nucleotide sequence: TGTGCCTGGAGTGTAGGGGGGCTCATGAACACTGAAGCTTTCTTT.

About this clone: The DNA is omitted, as the CDR3 cannot be located on it reliably, and the CDR3 follows TCRdb's listing. Within the sample, other DNA sequences also encode this same CDR3. This chain joins TRBV6-5 and TRBJ1-1; TRBD1 is taken as the D call from the table, unchecked against the DNA. The CDR3 adds up to 16 amino acids, both ends counted. Germline CDR1 reads MNHEY; CDR2 reads SVGAGI. CDR3 sequence: CASSSSGQPMNTEAFF.

This chain connects TRBV7-3 to TRBJ2-3, with a weak D call TRBD1 (6 bases). Germline V CDR1 and CDR2: SGHTA, FQGTGA. The ends were cut back, 5 bases at V and 1 base at J, with 16 bases in the middle. The CDR3 totals 16 residues. CDR3 protein: CASSPIGGRGTDTQYF. The CDR3 DNA reads as TGTGCCAGCAGCCCGATTGGGGGCAGGGGCACAGATACGCAGTATTTT.

This clone was counted once. The rearrangement links TRBV4-2 to TRBJ1-4; 7 positions match TRBD1. The CDR3 is made up of 16 amino acids. Losses at the gene ends were 4 bases for V and 8 bases for J; bases not matched to a gene: 13. The germline gives CDR1 LGHNA, CDR2 YNFKEQ. CDR3 sequence (DNA): TGTGCCAGCAGCCGAGGGGGCGAAAGTGGTGGGGAAAAACTGTTTTTT. This translates into CASSRGGESGGEKLFF.

The chain uses TRBV5-8 and TRBJ2-7; D is ambiguous. The CDR3 runs to 12 residues. CDR1 is SGHTS, CDR2 YDEGEE, per germline. Between the trimmed V and J ends, which lost 4 bases and 7 bases, there was a span of 12 bases. Here the CDR3 DNA reads TGTGCCAGCAGCGCCCTTCATGGGGAGCAGTACTTC. It yields the protein CASSALHGEQYF.

This sequence joins TRBV6-1 and TRBJ2-3; 8 nucleotides line up with TRBD2. Germline CDR1 reads MNHNS; CDR2 reads SASEGT. J lost 5 bases, V lost 3 bases, and 10 bases had no gene match. This CDR3 spans 16 amino acids. The CDR3 region is CASSDLAGLSVDTQYF. CDR3 bases: TGTGCCAGCAGTGACTTAGCGGGACTGTCTGTAGATACGCAGTATTTT.

This chain joins TRBV5-1 and TRBJ1-1, with D possibly being TRBD1 (5 bases). This CDR3 contains 14 residues. Germline CDR1 SGHRS, CDR2 YFSETQ. V was trimmed by 0 bases and J by 7 bases, leaving 13 bases between them. The CDR3 bases are TGCGCCAGCAGCTTGGCAACGGGGCTAGGTGAAGCTTTCTTT. Amino acids: CASSLATGLGEAFF.

The V and J genes are TRBV7-9 and TRBJ2-3; 9 bases match TRBD2. The J segment lost 2 bases and the V segment lost 2 bases, leaving 8 bases of the junction unmatched. CDR3 length: 17 residues. The germline V gene has CDR1 SEHNR and CDR2 FQNEAQ (reference sequence). The CDR3 DNA sequence: TGTGCCAGCAGCTTACGGCGCCTAGCGGGGTCCACAGATACGCAGTATTTT. Its translation is CASSLRRLAGSTDTQYF.

This clone was counted a few times. The chain combines TRBV18 with TRBJ2-5; D is uncertain. Trimming pared 2 bases from V and 2 bases from J, leaving 9 bases between. CDR3 size: 14 residues. The germline gives CDR1 KGHSH, CDR2 LQKENI. CDR3 sequence (DNA): TGTGCCAGCTCACCAAATGGGGAACAAGAGACCCAGTACTTC. Its protein is CASSPNGEQETQYF.

V usage is TRBV6-6 and J usage is TRBJ2-3; 11 bases map to TRBD2. V trimming: 4 bases; J trimming: 4 bases; junction bases outside the gene matches: 4. Germline values: CDR1 MNHNY, CDR2 SVGAGI (reference sequence). The CDR3 covers 15 residues. The CDR3, as DNA: TGTGCCAGCAGTTTTAGCGGGGGGGCCTCAGATACGCAGTATTTT. Its protein is CASSFSGGASDTQYF.

This clone was counted once. The chain recombines TRBV29-1 with TRBJ1-2; D uncertain. With 0 bases removed from V and 6 bases from J, the gap between germline ends came to 11 bases. Looked up from germline, CDR1 is SQVTM and CDR2 is ANQGSEA. This CDR3 comprises 13 residues. In nucleotides, the CDR3 is TGCAGCGTTGAAGAGGGCCTTGGTAATGGCTACACCTTC. Protein: CSVEEGLGNGYTF.

The gene calls are TRBV6-1 and TRBJ2-6; no clear D. Trimming shortened V by 0 bases and J by 3 bases, and 12 bases separated the two germline ends. CDR1 and CDR2 from the germline V gene are MNHNS and SASEGT. The CDR3 is made up of 17 amino acids. CDR3 sequence reads: CASSEAHMMGGANVLTF. For the CDR3, the DNA is TGTGCCAGCAGTGAAGCCCACATGATGGGTGGGGCCAACGTCCTGACTTTC.

J is TRBJ2-7 and V is TRBV7-2; 7 nucleotides agree with TRBD2. V dropped 0 bases and J dropped 6; count of bases not matched to a gene: 5. The CDR3 has 14 residues. Germline V gives CDR1 SGHTA, CDR2 FQGNSA. The CDR3 spells CASSLAGGLSEQYF. The CDR3 DNA sequence: TGTGCCAGCAGCTTAGCGGGGGGGTTATCCGAGCAGTACTTC.

The chain is built from TRBV10-1 and TRBJ2-3; D is ambiguous. Trimming shortened V by 2 bases and J by 7 bases, and 16 bases separated the two germline ends. The V gene's germline CDR1 is WNHNN and CDR2 SYGVQD (reference sequence). The CDR3 loop spans 15 amino acids. The CDR3 region is CASSESGNPQNTQYF. The CDR3 coding sequence is TGCGCCAGCAGTGAGAGTGGGAACCCACAGAATACGCAGTATTTT.

Of note for this clone: The sample holds other DNA sequences that translate to the same CDR3. V usage is TRBV5-4 and J usage is TRBJ2-3; D is ambiguous. The ends were cut back, 0 bases at V and 1 base at J, with 9 bases in the middle. Germline loops: CDR1 SGHNT, CDR2 YYREEE (reference sequence). The CDR3 is 15 residues long. The CDR3 loop is CASSLGGVGTDTQYF. The DNA of the CDR3 is TGTGCCAGCAGCTTGGGTGGGGTAGGCACAGATACGCAGTATTTT. Together with reference TRBV5-4 and TRBJ2-3, the CDR3 gives the full variable domain: ETGVTQSPTHLIKTRGQQVTLRCSSQSGHNTVSWYQQALGQGPQFIFQYYREEENGRGNFPPRFSGLQFPNYSSELNVNALELDDSALYLCASSLGGVGTDTQYFGPGTRLTVL.

This chain joins TRBV5-6 and TRBJ2-5, with D possibly TRBD2 on 6 matching bases. The CDR3 has 17 residues. V lost 0 bases, J lost 5 bases, and 20 bases lay in between. Germline CDR1 SGHDT, CDR2 YYEEEE. The CDR3 protein is CASSLGFSSAGGETQYF. In DNA, the CDR3 is TGTGCCAGCAGCTTGGGGTTTTCTAGCGCCGGCGGGGAGACCCAGTACTTC. The variable domain in full, completed from reference TRBV5-6 and TRBJ2-5, reads DAGVTQSPTHLIKTRGQQVTLRCSPKSGHDTVSWYQQALGQGPQFIFQYYEEEERQRGNFPDRFSGHQFPNYSSELNVNALLLGDSALYLCASSLGFSSAGGETQYFGPGTRLLVL.